Following are 6 T cell receptor beta chains from one sample sequenced in a study of cytomegalovirus exposure and HLA in healthy donors. Amplification used 60 Vbeta primers and 13 Jbeta primers. The data were produced by immunoSEQ multiplex PCR, yet TCRdb's version contains in-frame clones alone and is incomplete. Among approximately 140,000 clones, roughly 80% were seen once, and the ten largest hold about 3.9%. The specimen sequenced was PBMCs. Receptors were obtained from a man aged 40-49 years in good health and CMV-seropositive.

CDR3: CASSLTGKNTGELFF. The CDR3 nucleotides read TGTGCCAGCAGCTTGACAGGAAAGAACACCGGGGAGCTGTTTTTT. This chain links TRBV7-3 with TRBJ2-2, with D perhaps matching TRBD1 (6 bases). Trimming took 3 bases from V and 1 from J, leaving 9 bases between them. Germline V gene data show CDR1 as SGHTA and CDR2 as FQGTGA. The CDR3 covers 15 residues. Variable domain in full (rest from reference TRBV7-3 and TRBJ2-2): GAGVSQTPSNKVTEKGKYVELRCDPISGHTALYWYRQSLGQGPEFLIYFQGTGAADDSGLPNDRFFAVRPEGSVSTLKIQRTERGDSAVYLCASSLTGKNTGELFFGEGSRLTVL.

In its sample, this clone was seen a few times. This sequence joins TRBV2 and TRBJ2-7; no clear D gene. Trimming cost V 6 bases and J 2 bases, with 8 bases left between them. The CDR3 length is 12 residues. Germline-derived CDR1 and CDR2 are SNHLY and FYNNEI. CDR3 residues: CASRLFPYEQYF. CDR3 DNA: TGTGCCAGCAGACTATTTCCCTACGAGCAGTACTTC.

The chain links TRBV4-2 to TRBJ2-7; 13 bases line up with TRBD2. Losses at the gene ends were 1 base for V and 4 bases for J; bases not matched to a gene: 4. Germline-derived CDR1 and CDR2 are LGHNA and YNFKEQ. The CDR3 is 16 residues long. CDR3 nucleotide sequence: TGTGCCAGCAGCCAAGGGACTAGCGGGAGTGGTTACGAGCAGTACTTC. Its protein product is CASSQGTSGSGYEQYF.

V gene TRBV15 combines with J gene TRBJ1-4; D remains unclear. Between the trimmed V and J ends, which lost 1 base and 0 bases, there was a span of 9 bases. The CDR3 is 16 amino acids. Per germline, CDR1 LNHNV and CDR2 YYDKDF (reference sequence). This CDR3 reads CATSRGGEPTNEKLFF. CDR3 sequence (DNA): TGTGCCACCAGCAGAGGAGGCGAACCAACTAATGAAAAACTGTTTTTT.

The chain has TRBV11-2 and TRBJ1-1; no reliable D call. V was clipped by 6 bases and J by 0 bases, with 8 bases between them. The germline CDR1 and CDR2 sequences are SGHAT and FQNNGV. This CDR3 spans 13 amino acids. CDR3 in DNA: TGTGCCAGCAGAAGAGAGATGAACACTGAAGCTTTCTTT. Its translation: CASRREMNTEAFF.

This clone was detected a few times. This rearrangement joins TRBV6-6 to TRBJ2-5, with 7 bases aligning to TRBD1. This CDR3 is built from 13 residues. CDR1 is MNHNY and CDR2 is SVGAGI in the germline V gene (reference sequence). The J segment lost 9 bases and the V segment lost 6 bases, leaving 10 bases of the junction unmatched. CDR3 in amino acids: CASSTHGQEPQYF. CDR3 bases: TGTGCCAGCAGCACCCACGGACAGGAACCCCAGTACTTC.